This T cell receptor beta chain stems from a study of blood T cell repertoires in COVID-19. Study details: The study drew acute and convalescent COVID-19 samples from the United States, Italy and Spain. T cells, B-cell-depleted T cells, or PBMCs provided the cDNA or gDNA that served as material.

Authors' processing steps: By means of reference gene primer amplification, nucleated cell counts were estimated. Method: immunoSEQ multiplex PCR; TCRdb's copy keeps in-frame clones and lacks some. D and trimming were read from the DNA, whereas the V and J calls and clone size are those reported in that table. This sample yields some 200,000 clones, of which 65% to 90% are seen a single time; around 5.5% belongs to the top ten. Clinical history reported by participants formed the basis on which cohorts were assigned. The junction had 8 bases not matched to a gene; V was cut back by 4 bases and J by 5 bases. Germline values: CDR1 SGHAT, CDR2 FQNNGV. CDR3 length: 14 amino acids.

Sequencing input: PBMCs or T cells enriched from blood (not recorded which). This clonotype was sampled from a woman aged 55-70 years with acute COVID-19. V usage is TRBV11-2 and J usage is TRBJ2-7, with 7 bases identical to TRBD2. The CDR3 loop reads CASSSYRLADEQYF. DNA of the CDR3: TGTGCCAGCAGCTCCTACCGACTAGCTGACGAGCAGTACTTC.